This T cell receptor beta chain was sequenced during a study of blood T cells in healthy people across ages. The germline V gene has CDR1 MNHEY and CDR2 SMNVEV (reference sequence). The ends were cut back, 6 bases at V and 4 bases at J, with 18 bases in the middle. The CDR3 sequence is 16 residues long. PCR was performed a second time for roughly 7 to 11 cycles using a sample-barcoded 5' primer and a J-beta primer mix. TCRdb re-called the 5' RACE reads through MiXCR, storing one row per CDR3 protein. The table has approximately 880,000 distinct CDR3 sequences, 48% seen once; the top ten hold around 15%.

This TCR was recovered from a man aged 30-40 years in good health. The sequenced sample was blood. This chain links TRBV27 with TRBJ2-2, with D possibly matching TRBD1 (5 bases). This CDR3 reads CASRGLGYSLTGELFF. In nucleotides, the CDR3 is TGTGCCAGCAGGGGGCTAGGGTACAGTCTCACCGGGGAGCTGTTTTTT.